One and the same sample provided the 26 T cell receptor beta chains below, sequenced in a study of blood T cells in healthy people across ages. Alongside a J-beta primer mix, a sample-barcoded 5' primer served in a second PCR lasting roughly 7 to 11 cycles. TCRdb redid the calling of the 5' RACE reads with MiXCR, one entry per CDR3 protein. The data show 550,000 to 700,000 distinct CDR3 sequences, 25% to 30% seen once. Sequencing used blood. These receptors all come from a woman in her 70s in good health.

This clonotype appeared a few times. The chain is built from TRBV2 and TRBJ2-2; the D gene is possibly TRBD2 (5 bases). Trimming cost V 9 bases and J 4 bases, with 15 bases left between them. The CDR3 covers 14 residues. Germline CDR1 reads SNHLY; CDR2 reads FYNNEI. The CDR3 nucleotides read TGTGCCAGGGCCCTTCGAGAGGGCACCGGGGAGCTGTTTTTT. Its translation: CARALREGTGELFF.

The rearrangement joins TRBV9 to TRBJ1-2, with D possibly TRBD1 on 5 matching bases. Germline-derived CDR1 and CDR2 are SGDLS and YYNGEE. The V end lost 0 bases, the J end lost 7 bases, and 16 bases lay between the germline ends. The CDR3 loop spans 15 amino acids. The CDR3 spells CASSVDGQGRRGYTF. CDR3 nucleotide sequence: TGTGCCAGCAGCGTAGATGGGCAGGGCAGACGTGGCTACACCTTC.

The V gene is TRBV12-3 or TRBV12-4, the J gene TRBJ1-2, with TRBD1 as a possible D gene (5 bases). CDR3 size: 15 residues. Trimming shortened V by 3 bases and J by 8 bases, and 19 bases separated the two germline ends. The CDR3 DNA reads as TGTGCCAGCAGTTTTCGCAGCTGGGGCTCGGAAGGCTACACCTTC. This encodes CASSFRSWGSEGYTF.

The J gene is TRBJ2-2, the V gene TRBV7-9; 13 nucleotides agree with TRBD2. This CDR3 contains 16 residues. The J segment lost 6 bases and the V segment lost 4 bases, leaving 5 bases of the junction unmatched. CDR1 is SEHNR and CDR2 is FQNEAQ in the germline V gene (reference sequence). The CDR3 spells CASSSPGLAGPGELFF. In DNA form, the CDR3 reads TGTGCCAGCAGCTCGCCGGGACTAGCGGGGCCCGGGGAGCTGTTTTTT.

The rearrangement joins TRBV19 to TRBJ2-7; D gene unclear. CDR3 length equals 13 residues. V was shortened by 1 base and J by 0 bases, with 4 bases between the two germline ends. Per germline, CDR1 LNHDA and CDR2 SQIVND (reference sequence). Here the CDR3 reads CASSIGGSYEQYF. The DNA of the CDR3 is TGTGCCAGTAGTATAGGGGGCTCCTACGAGCAGTACTTC.

The table lists this clonotype with a few counts. The rearrangement uses TRBV25-1 and TRBJ1-2; D not resolved. The germline V gene encodes CDR1 MGHDK and CDR2 SYGVNS. V lost 4 bases and J 4 bases, leaving 10 bases between the germline ends. This CDR3 contains 13 residues. The CDR3 here is CASSGVGGYGYTF. The DNA of the CDR3 is TGTGCCAGCAGTGGGGTAGGAGGCTATGGCTACACCTTC.

There are a few counts of this clonotype. The chain links TRBV7-2 to TRBJ2-1, with TRBD2 matching 9 bases. Germline assignment: CDR1 SGHTA and CDR2 FQGNSA. V lost 2 bases to trimming and J lost 7 bases; unmatched junction nucleotides: 6. The CDR3 contains 15 residues. CDR3: CASSLRAGGLNEQFF. In DNA, the CDR3 is TGTGCCAGCAGCTTACGTGCGGGGGGGCTTAATGAGCAGTTCTTC.

This clonotype came up a few times. J is TRBJ1-1 and V is TRBV5-1; D gene ambiguous. Trimming removed 0 bases at V and 0 bases at J, with 12 bases between. The CDR3 runs 16 residues. Germline CDR1 is SGHRS and CDR2 is YFSETQ. The CDR3 region is CASSLDGLPMNTEAFF. The CDR3 nucleotides are TGCGCCAGCAGCTTGGACGGACTACCCATGAACACTGAAGCTTTCTTT.

In its sample, this clonotype was seen a few times. The V call is TRBV4-3, the J call TRBJ1-2, with TRBD1 matching over 9 bases. In germline, CDR1 is LGHNA, CDR2 YSLEER. Germline trimming cut 4 bases from V and 7 bases from J; bases unmatched to any gene: 10. The CDR3 has 15 residues. The CDR3 region has the DNA TGCGCCAGCAGCCCTGCCCGGGACAGGGCTGCTGGCTACACCTTC. Translating gives CASSPARDRAAGYTF.

J is TRBJ2-5 and V is TRBV4-1; D is undetermined. Germline CDR1 and CDR2: MGHRA and YSYEKL. This CDR3 is built from 13 residues. Trimming left V 0 bases short and J 4 bases short, with 6 bases between. Written as DNA, the CDR3 is TGCGCCAGCAGCCAAGATCACAGAGAGACCCAGTACTTC. This encodes CASSQDHRETQYF.

Concerning this clonotype itself: One end of the junction varies from germline; a read error may be responsible. This chain's CDR3 is CASSDYLNAGELFF. CDR3 sequence (DNA): TGTGCCAGCAGTGACTATCTGAACGCCGGGGAGCTGTTTTTT. The chain carries TRBV2 and TRBJ2-2; D call uncertain. The CDR3 has 14 amino acids. The germline V gene encodes CDR1 SNHLY and CDR2 FYNNEI. Full variable domain (remainder filled in from reference TRBV2 and TRBJ2-2): EPEVTQTPSHQVTQMGQEVILRCVPISNHLYFYWYRQILGQKVEFLVSFYNNEISEKSEIFDDQFSVERPDGSNFTLKIRSTKLEDSAMYFCASSDYLNAGELFFGEGSRLTVL.

The chain recombines TRBV27 with TRBJ2-2; D gene unclear. The length of the CDR3 is 11 residues. V lost 8 bases to trimming and J lost 8 bases, with 9 bases between them. The germline gives CDR1 MNHEY, CDR2 SMNVEV (reference sequence). The CDR3 DNA reads as TGTGCCAGCCAATACCGGGGGGAGCTGTTTTTT. Translation: CASQYRGELFF.

This clonotype occurred many times. The chain couples TRBV7-2 to TRBJ1-2; D is ambiguous. Looked up from germline, CDR1 is SGHTA and CDR2 is FQGNSA. The CDR3 loop spans 12 amino acids. V was trimmed by 1 base and J by 7 bases, leaving 7 bases between them. CDR3 region: CASSLGVRGYTF. The CDR3 region has the DNA TGTGCCAGCAGCTTAGGGGTTCGTGGCTACACCTTC. Variable domain in full (rest from reference TRBV7-2 and TRBJ1-2): GAGVSQSPSNKVTEKGKDVELRCDPISGHTALYWYRQSLGQGLEFLIYFQGNSAPDKSGLPSDRFSAERTGGSVSTLTIQRTQQEDSAVYLCASSLGVRGYTFGSGTRLTVV.

The rearrangement links TRBV15 to TRBJ1-4, with D hard to call. Germline lookup yields CDR1 LNHNV and CDR2 YYDKDF (reference sequence). The CDR3 spans 15 residues. The V and J ends lost 2 bases and 0 bases respectively, with 7 bases between them. The CDR3 region has the DNA TGTGCCACCAGCAGAATTGTAGCAACTAATGAAAAACTGTTTTTT. It specifies CATSRIVATNEKLFF. Variable domain in full (rest from reference TRBV15 and TRBJ1-4): DAMVIQNPRYQVTQFGKPVTLSCSQTLNHNVMYWYQQKSSQAPKLLFHYYDKDFNNEADTPDNFQSRRPNTSFCFLDIRSPGLGDTAMYLCATSRIVATNEKLFFGSGTQLSVL.

Concerning this clonotype itself: A junction boundary mismatches the germline segment, possibly from a read error. V gene TRBV5-1 combines with J gene TRBJ2-5, with 9 nucleotides matching TRBD2. The DNA end lines up better with TRBJ2-1; the J call may be wrong. CDR1 is SGHRS, CDR2 YFSETQ, per germline. This CDR3 has 16 residues. DNA for the CDR3: TGCGCCAGCAAAGGCAACGCGGGGGGGCCCGACAATGGGCAGTTCTTC. Amino acids: CASKGNAGGPDNGQFF.

The chain couples TRBV4-3 to TRBJ1-4; D gene ambiguous. V was shortened by 4 bases and J by 8 bases, with 11 bases between the two germline ends. CDR3 size: 13 residues. Germline loops: CDR1 LGHNA, CDR2 YSLEER. The CDR3 loop reads CASSPVIGEKLFF. CDR3 sequence (DNA): TGCGCCAGCAGCCCCGTGATCGGAGAAAAACTGTTTTTT.

This clonotype was observed a few times. The rearrangement uses TRBV5-1 and TRBJ2-7; D may be TRBD2 (5 bases). Per the germline V gene, CDR1 is SGHRS and CDR2 is YFSETQ. V lost 0 bases and J lost 0, with 13 bases in between. The CDR3 has 16 amino acids. CDR3 sequence reads: CASSLEPGSISYEQYF. The CDR3 coding sequence is TGCGCCAGCAGCTTGGAACCGGGATCGATCTCCTACGAGCAGTACTTC. Full variable domain (outside the CDR3, taken from reference TRBV5-1 and TRBJ2-7): KAGVTQTPRYLIKTRGQQVTLSCSPISGHRSVSWYQQTPGQGLQFLFEYFSETQRNKGNFPGRFSGRQFSNSRSEMNVSTLELGDSALYLCASSLEPGSISYEQYFGPGTRLTVT.

In this sample, this clonotype turned up a few times. The junction differs from germline at one of its ends, possibly a read error. This sequence joins TRBV7-9 and TRBJ2-6; D remains ambiguous. The germline gives CDR1 SEHNR, CDR2 FQNEAQ (reference sequence). The CDR3 length is 15 residues. CDR3 amino acids: CASSLGDTGANVLTF. The CDR3 DNA follows: TGTGCCAGCAGCTTAGGGGATACTGGCGCCAACGTCCTGACTTTC.

This clonotype was detected a few times. The chain joins TRBV5-6 to TRBJ1-1, with D uncertain. Trimming pared 6 bases from V and 6 bases from J, leaving 15 bases between. Germline V gene lookup returns CDR1 SGHDT and CDR2 YYEEEE. CDR3 length: 13 amino acids. The chain's CDR3 is CASTLITEAEAFF. The CDR3 DNA reads as TGTGCCAGCACCCTAATAACGGAGGCTGAAGCTTTCTTT.

This clonotype was found a few times. The CDR3 coding sequence is TGCGCCAGCAGCTCGGGACAGGGGAATGGCTACACCTTC. Protein: CASSSGQGNGYTF. The chain uses TRBV5-1 and TRBJ1-2; TRBD1 matches at 10 bases. In germline, CDR1 is SGHRS, CDR2 YFSETQ. Unmatched junction bases numbered 2, after V lost 3 bases and J lost 6 bases. This CDR3 has 13 residues.

The sample holds a few counts of this clonotype. V is TRBV20-1 and J is TRBJ2-3; D gene unclear. V lost 3 bases, J lost 2 bases, and 9 bases lay in between. Germline CDR1 DFQATT, CDR2 SNEGSKA (reference sequence). The CDR3 runs 13 residues. CDR3 nucleotide sequence: TGCAGTGCTAGTCCCCCCAACACAGATACGCAGTATTTT. Translation gives CSASPPNTDTQYF.

V is TRBV6-1 and J is TRBJ1-6, with D tentatively TRBD1 (5 bases). The V gene lost 5 bases and the J gene lost 3 bases, with 8 bases spanning the gap. The CDR3 loop spans 14 amino acids. CDR1 is MNHNS, CDR2 SASEGT, per germline. The CDR3 coding sequence is TGTGCCAGCAGTAAAGGGGACTATAATTCACCCCTCCACTTT. This gives the protein CASSKGDYNSPLHF.

The sample holds one count of this clonotype. At one end, the junction sequence differs from germline, possibly due to a read error. The chain uses TRBV10-3 and TRBJ2-1; 9 nucleotides align to TRBD2. CDR1 and CDR2 (germline): ENHRY, SYGVKD. The CDR3 contains 14 residues. The CDR3 is CAIGDRGGAHEQFF. CDR3 nucleotides: TGTGCCATCGGTGATCGCGGGGGGGCCCATGAGCAGTTCTTC.

J is TRBJ2-2 and V is TRBV6-4; D tentatively fits TRBD1 or TRBD2 (5 bases each). The CDR3 contains 14 residues. V was trimmed by 2 bases and J by 4 bases, leaving 8 bases between them. In germline, CDR1 is MRHNA, CDR2 SNTAGT. The CDR3 loop reads CASSDGDGTGELFF. For the CDR3, the DNA is TGTGCCAGCAGTGACGGGGACGGCACCGGGGAGCTGTTTTTT.

This clonotype has more than one count but fewer than ten. This CDR3 is CASSLGQDGENTIYF. The CDR3 region has the DNA TGTGCCAGCAGCTTGGGACAGGACGGTGAAAACACCATATATTTT. The rearrangement links TRBV5-5 to TRBJ1-3; weak D call: TRBD1 (6 bases). Trimming took off 0 bases at V and 6 bases at J, with 13 bases between the two ends. CDR3 size: 15 residues. Germline loops: CDR1 SGHKS, CDR2 YYEKEE (reference sequence).

The CDR3 here is CASSLERDRGGDNEQFF. CDR3 coding DNA: TGTGCCAGCAGCTTAGAAAGGGACAGGGGAGGGGACAATGAGCAGTTCTTC. This rearrangement joins TRBV7-6 to TRBJ2-1; TRBD1 aligns across 10 bases. This CDR3 is 17 amino acids long. The trim removed 1 base at V and 5 bases at J, leaving 8 bases unmatched. Per germline, CDR1 SGHVS and CDR2 FNYEAQ.